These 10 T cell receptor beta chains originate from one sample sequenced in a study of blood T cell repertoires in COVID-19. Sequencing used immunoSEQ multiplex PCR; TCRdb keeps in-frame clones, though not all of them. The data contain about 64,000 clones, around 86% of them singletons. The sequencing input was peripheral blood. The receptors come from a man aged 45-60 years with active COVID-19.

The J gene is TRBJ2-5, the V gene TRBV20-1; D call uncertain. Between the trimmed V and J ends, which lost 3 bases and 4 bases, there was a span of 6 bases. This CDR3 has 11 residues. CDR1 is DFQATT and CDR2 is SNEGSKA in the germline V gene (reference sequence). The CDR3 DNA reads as TGCAGTGCTAGTAGGAGAGAGACCCAGTACTTC. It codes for CSASRRETQYF.

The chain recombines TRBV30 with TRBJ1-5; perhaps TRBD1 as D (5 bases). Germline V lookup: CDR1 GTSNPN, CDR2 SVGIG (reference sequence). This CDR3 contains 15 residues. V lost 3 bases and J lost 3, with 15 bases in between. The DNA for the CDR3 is TGTGCCTGGAGAGCCGGGACTCCTTACAATCAGCCCCAGCATTTT. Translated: CAWRAGTPYNQPQHF.

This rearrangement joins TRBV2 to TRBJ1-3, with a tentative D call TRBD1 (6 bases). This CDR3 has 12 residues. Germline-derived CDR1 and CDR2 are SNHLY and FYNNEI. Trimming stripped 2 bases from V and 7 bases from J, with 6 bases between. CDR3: CASSEQGNTIYF. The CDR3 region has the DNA TGTGCCAGCAGTGAACAGGGGAACACCATATATTTT.

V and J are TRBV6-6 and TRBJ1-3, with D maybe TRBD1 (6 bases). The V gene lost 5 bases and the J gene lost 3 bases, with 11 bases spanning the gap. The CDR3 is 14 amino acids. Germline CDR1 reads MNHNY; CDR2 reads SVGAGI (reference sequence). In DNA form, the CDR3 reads TGTGCCAGCAGTCAGGACAGCCGTGGAAACACCATATATTTT. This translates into CASSQDSRGNTIYF.

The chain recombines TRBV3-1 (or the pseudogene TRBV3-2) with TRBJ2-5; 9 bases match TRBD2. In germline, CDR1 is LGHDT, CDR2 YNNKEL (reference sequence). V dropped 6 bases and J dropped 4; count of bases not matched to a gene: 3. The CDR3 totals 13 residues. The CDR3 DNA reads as TGTGCCAGCAGTCTAGCGGGAAGAGAGACCCAGTACTTC. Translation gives CASSLAGRETQYF.

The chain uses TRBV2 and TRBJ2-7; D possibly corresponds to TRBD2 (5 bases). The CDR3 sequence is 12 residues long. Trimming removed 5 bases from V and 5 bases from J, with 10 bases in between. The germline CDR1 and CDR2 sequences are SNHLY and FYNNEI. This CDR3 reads CASSPTGNEQYF. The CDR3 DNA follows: TGTGCCAGCAGTCCCACGGGGAACGAGCAGTACTTC.

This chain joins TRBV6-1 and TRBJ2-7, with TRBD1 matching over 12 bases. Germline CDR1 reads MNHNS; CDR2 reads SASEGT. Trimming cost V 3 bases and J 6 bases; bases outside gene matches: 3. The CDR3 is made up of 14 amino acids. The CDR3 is CASSEGTGGTEQYF. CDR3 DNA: TGTGCCAGCAGTGAGGGGACAGGGGGCACCGAGCAGTACTTC.

CDR3 nucleotides: TGTGCCATCAGTCAGGACTCGAACACTGAAGCTTTCTTT. This encodes CAISQDSNTEAFF. V is TRBV10-3 and J is TRBJ1-1, with no clear D. The CDR3 spans 13 residues. Germline CDR1 reads ENHRY; CDR2 reads SYGVKD. Trimming took off 5 bases at V and 1 base at J, with 8 bases between the two ends.

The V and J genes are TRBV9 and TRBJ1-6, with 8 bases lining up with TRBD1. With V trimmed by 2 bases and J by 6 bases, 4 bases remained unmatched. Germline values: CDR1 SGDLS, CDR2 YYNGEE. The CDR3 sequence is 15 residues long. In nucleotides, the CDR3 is TGTGCCAGCAGCGTCGGGACAGGAGTTAATTCACCCCTCCACTTT. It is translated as CASSVGTGVNSPLHF.

The CDR3, as DNA: TGTGCCAGCAGCCAAGAACACATGAACACTGAAGCTTTCTTT. It yields the protein CASSQEHMNTEAFF. The genes are TRBV14 and TRBJ1-1, with unresolved D. CDR3 length: 14 residues. Deletions cut 0 bases from V and 0 bases from J, with 5 bases between. Germline lookup yields CDR1 SGHDN and CDR2 FVKESK.